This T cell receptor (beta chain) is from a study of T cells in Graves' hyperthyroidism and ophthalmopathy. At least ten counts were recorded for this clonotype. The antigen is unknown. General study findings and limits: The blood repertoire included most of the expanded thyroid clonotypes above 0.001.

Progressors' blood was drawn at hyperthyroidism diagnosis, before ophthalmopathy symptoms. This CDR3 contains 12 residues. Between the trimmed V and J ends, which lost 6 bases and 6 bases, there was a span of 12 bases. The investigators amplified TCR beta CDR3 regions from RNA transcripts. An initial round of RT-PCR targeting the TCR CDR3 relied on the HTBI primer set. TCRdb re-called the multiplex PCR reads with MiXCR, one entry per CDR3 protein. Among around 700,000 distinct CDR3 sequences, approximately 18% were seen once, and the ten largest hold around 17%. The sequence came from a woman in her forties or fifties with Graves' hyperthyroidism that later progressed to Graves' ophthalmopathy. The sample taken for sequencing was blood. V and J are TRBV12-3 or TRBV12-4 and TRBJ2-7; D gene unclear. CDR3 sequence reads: CASSRSTPEQYF. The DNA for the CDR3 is TGTGCCAGCAGCCGGAGTACTCCCGAGCAGTACTTC.